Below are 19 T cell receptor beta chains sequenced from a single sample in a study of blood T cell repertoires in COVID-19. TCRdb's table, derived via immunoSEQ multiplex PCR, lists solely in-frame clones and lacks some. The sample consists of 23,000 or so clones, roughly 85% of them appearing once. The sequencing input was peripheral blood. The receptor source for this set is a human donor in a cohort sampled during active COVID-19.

In nucleotides, the CDR3 is TGTGCCAGCAACCTAAACACCGGGGAGCTGTTTTTT. It specifies CASNLNTGELFF. The chain uses TRBV12-3 or TRBV12-4 and TRBJ2-2; no firm D call. CDR3 size: 12 residues. V shed 7 bases and J shed 2 bases, with 5 bases lying between them.

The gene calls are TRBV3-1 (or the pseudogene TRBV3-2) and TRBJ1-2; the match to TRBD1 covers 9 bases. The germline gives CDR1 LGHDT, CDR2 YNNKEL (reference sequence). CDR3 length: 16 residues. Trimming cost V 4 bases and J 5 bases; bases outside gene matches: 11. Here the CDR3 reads CASSPQQGARGYGYTF. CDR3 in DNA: TGTGCCAGCAGCCCGCAACAGGGGGCGCGGGGATATGGCTACACCTTC.

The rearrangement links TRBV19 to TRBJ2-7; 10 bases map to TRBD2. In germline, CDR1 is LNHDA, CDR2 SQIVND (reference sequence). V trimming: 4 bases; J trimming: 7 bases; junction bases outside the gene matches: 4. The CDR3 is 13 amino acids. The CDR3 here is CASSTGLAREQYF. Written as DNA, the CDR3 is TGTGCCAGTAGTACGGGACTAGCGAGGGAGCAGTACTTC. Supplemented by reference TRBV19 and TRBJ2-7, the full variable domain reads DGGITQSPKYLFRKEGQNVTLSCEQNLNHDAMYWYRQDPGQGLRLIYYSQIVNDFQKGDIAEGYSVSREKKESFPLTVTSAQKNPTAFYLCASSTGLAREQYFGPGTRLTVT.

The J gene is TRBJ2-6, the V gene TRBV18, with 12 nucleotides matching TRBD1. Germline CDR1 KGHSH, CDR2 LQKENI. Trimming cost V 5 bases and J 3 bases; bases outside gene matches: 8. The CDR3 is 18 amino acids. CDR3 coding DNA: TGTGCCAGCTCAGGACCGGGACAGGGGGCGCGTGGGGCCAACGTCCTGACTTTC. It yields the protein CASSGPGQGARGANVLTF.

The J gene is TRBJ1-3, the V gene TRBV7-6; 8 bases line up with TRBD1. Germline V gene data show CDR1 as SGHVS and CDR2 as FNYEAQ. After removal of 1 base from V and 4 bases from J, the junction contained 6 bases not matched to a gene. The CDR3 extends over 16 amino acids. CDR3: CASSLGAGGVGNTIYF. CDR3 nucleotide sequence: TGTGCCAGCAGCTTAGGGGCAGGGGGCGTCGGAAACACCATATATTTT.

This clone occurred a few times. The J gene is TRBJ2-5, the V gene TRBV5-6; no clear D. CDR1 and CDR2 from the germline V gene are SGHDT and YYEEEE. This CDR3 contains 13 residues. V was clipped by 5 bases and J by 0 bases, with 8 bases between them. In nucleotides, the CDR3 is TGTGCCAGCAGTTCGCAGAACCAAGAGACCCAGTACTTC. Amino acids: CASSSQNQETQYF.

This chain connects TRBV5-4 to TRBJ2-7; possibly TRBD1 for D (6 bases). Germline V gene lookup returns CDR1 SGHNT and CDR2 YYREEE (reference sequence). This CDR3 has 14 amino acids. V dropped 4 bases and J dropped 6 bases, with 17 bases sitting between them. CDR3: CASSASGTPREQYF. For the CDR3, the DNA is TGTGCCAGCAGCGCATCCGGGACACCCCGCGAGCAGTACTTC.

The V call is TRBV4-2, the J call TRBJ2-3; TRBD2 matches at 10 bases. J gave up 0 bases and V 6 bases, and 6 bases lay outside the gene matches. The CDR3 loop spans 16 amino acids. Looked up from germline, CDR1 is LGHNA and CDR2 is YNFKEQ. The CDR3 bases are TGTGCCAGCAGTAAGGCTAGCGGGGGCAGCACAGATACGCAGTATTTT. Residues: CASSKASGGSTDTQYF.

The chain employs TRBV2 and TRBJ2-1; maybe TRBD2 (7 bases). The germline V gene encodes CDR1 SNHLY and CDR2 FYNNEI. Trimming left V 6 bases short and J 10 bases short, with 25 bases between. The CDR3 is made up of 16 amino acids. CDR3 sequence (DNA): TGTGCCAGCAGGGACCCCGGGGGGCCGCGGGGTGAAGAGCAGTTCTTC. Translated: CASRDPGGPRGEEQFF. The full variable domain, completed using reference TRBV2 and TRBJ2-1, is EPEVTQTPSHQVTQMGQEVILRCVPISNHLYFYWYRQILGQKVEFLVSFYNNEISEKSEIFDDQFSVERPDGSNFTLKIRSTKLEDSAMYFCASRDPGGPRGEEQFFGPGTRLTVL.

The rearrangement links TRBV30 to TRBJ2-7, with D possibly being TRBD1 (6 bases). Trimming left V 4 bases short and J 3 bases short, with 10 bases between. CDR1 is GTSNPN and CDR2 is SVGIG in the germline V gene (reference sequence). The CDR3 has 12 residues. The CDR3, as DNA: TGTGCCTGGAACCGGGACATCTACGAGCAGTACTTC. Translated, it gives CAWNRDIYEQYF.

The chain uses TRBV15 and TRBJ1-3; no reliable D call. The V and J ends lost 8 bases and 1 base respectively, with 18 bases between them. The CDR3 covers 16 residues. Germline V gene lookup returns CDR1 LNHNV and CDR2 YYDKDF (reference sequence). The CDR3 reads CATVDGGPRSGNTIYF. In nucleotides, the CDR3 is TGTGCCACCGTGGACGGAGGACCTAGGTCTGGAAACACCATATATTTT.

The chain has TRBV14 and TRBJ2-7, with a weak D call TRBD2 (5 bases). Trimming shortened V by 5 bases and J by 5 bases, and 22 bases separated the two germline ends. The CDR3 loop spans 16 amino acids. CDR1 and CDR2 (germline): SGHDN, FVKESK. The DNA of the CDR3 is TGTGCCAGCAGCAATTACGCGGGCCGGGCAAATGACGAGCAGTACTTC. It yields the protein CASSNYAGRANDEQYF.

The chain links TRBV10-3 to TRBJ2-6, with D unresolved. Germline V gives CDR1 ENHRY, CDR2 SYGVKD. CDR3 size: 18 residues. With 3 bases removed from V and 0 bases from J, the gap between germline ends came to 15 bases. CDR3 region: CAISDRRSTSSGANVLTF. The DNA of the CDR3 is TGTGCCATCAGTGACAGGCGATCGACGAGCTCTGGGGCCAACGTCCTGACTTTC.

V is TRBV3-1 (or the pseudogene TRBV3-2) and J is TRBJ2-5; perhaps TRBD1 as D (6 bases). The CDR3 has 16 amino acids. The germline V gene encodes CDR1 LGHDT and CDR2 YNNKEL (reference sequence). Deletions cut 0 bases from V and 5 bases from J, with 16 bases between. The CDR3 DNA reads TGTGCCAGCAGCCAAGATCAGGTCAGGGGAAAGGAGACCCAGTACTTC. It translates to CASSQDQVRGKETQYF.

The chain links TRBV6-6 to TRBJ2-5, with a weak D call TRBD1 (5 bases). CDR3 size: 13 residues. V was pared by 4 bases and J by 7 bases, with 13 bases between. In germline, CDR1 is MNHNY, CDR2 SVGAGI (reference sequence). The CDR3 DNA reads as TGTGCCAGCAGTTCCTTGGACATAGGGACCCAGTACTTC. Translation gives CASSSLDIGTQYF.

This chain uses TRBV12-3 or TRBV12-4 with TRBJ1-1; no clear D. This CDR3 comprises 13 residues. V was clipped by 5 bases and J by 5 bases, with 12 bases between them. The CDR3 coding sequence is TGTGCCAGCAGTACATCATCCGGGACTGAAGCTTTCTTT. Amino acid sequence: CASSTSSGTEAFF.

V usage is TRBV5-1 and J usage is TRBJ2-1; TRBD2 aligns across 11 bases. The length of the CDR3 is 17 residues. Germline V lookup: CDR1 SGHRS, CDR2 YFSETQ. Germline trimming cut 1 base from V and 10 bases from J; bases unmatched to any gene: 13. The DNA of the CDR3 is TGCGCCAGCAGCTTGAACCTAGCGGGGGGCCCACAAGGCGAGCAGTTCTTC. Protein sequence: CASSLNLAGGPQGEQFF. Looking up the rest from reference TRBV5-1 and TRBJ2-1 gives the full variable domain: KAGVTQTPRYLIKTRGQQVTLSCSPISGHRSVSWYQQTPGQGLQFLFEYFSETQRNKGNFPGRFSGRQFSNSRSEMNVSTLELGDSALYLCASSLNLAGGPQGEQFFGPGTRLTVL.

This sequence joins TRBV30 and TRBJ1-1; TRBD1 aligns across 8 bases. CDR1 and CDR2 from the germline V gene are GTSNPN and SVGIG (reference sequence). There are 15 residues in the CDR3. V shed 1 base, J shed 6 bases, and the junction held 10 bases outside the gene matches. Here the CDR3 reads CAWSAGTGRVAEAFF. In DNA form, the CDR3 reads TGTGCCTGGAGTGCAGGGACAGGCCGAGTGGCTGAAGCTTTCTTT.

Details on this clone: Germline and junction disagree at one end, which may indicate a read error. The CDR3 region is CASGQGGSPF. CDR3 sequence (DNA): TGTGCCAGCGGACAGGGGGGATCCCCCTTC. J is TRBJ1-2 and V is TRBV6-4; TRBD1 aligns across 10 bases. This CDR3 has 10 residues. CDR1 is MRHNA, CDR2 SNTAGT, per germline.